This T cell receptor beta chain was observed in a study of T cells in Graves' hyperthyroidism and ophthalmopathy. Findings and caveats of the study: Using 13 V-J features, a model discriminated ophthalmopathy from stable hyperthyroidism. Most thyroid clonotypes that were expanded above 0.001 also turned up in blood.

Authors of the study amplified TCR beta CDR3 regions from RNA transcripts. HTBI primers were used for first-round RT-PCR of the TCR CDR3. MiXCR was run by TCRdb on the multiplex PCR reads, yielding one entry per CDR3 protein. Here the sample spans hundreds of thousands of distinct CDR3 sequences, approximately 18% being singletons. The germline V gene encodes CDR1 GTSNPN and CDR2 SVGIG (reference sequence). The CDR3 spans 15 residues. V lost 3 bases, J lost 5 bases, and 7 bases stayed unmatched. This clonotype occurred a few times. Its target is not known. Material: blood. This sequence was found in a man aged 50 or older with Graves' ophthalmopathy. J is TRBJ2-1 and V is TRBV30; TRBD2 aligns across 10 bases. The CDR3 DNA is TGTGCCTGGAGCGGGGGACTAGCGTTAAACAATGAGCAGTTCTTC. Encoded protein: CAWSGGLALNNEQFF.